This is a list of T cell receptor beta chains from one sample in a study of CD8+ T cells in alopecia areata. Sequencing used immunoSEQ multiplex PCR; TCRdb keeps in-frame clones, though not all of them. The table records approximately 210,000 clones, 60% of them present only once. This sample comprised CD4+ T cells sorted from blood, obtained at week 24, from a patient treated with tofacitinib. The receptor set was obtained from a human donor with alopecia areata. The CDR3 runs from the conserved cysteine through the conserved F or W. The D gene is left open where the match is weak. Size is stated for part of the rows, as once, few or many counts, or as a class when the clone is expanded.

TRBV2,TRBD1,TRBJ1-3,NA,14,TGTGCCAGCAGGCGGACAGGAGATGGAAACACCATATATTTT,CASRRTGDGNTIYF
TRBV7-7,TRBD1,TRBJ2-2,few,15,TGTGCCAGCAGCCCCCGGACAGGGGGCCCCGGGGAGCTGTTTTTT,CASSPRTGGPGELFF
TRBV27,TRBD1,TRBJ2-6,NA,14,TGTGCCAGCAGCCCGTGGACAGGTGGAAACGTCCTGACTTTC,CASSPWTGGNVLTF
TRBV11-3,TRBD2,TRBJ2-7,NA,15,TGTGCCAGCAGCTCCCTAGCGGGGGCGTCTTACGAGCAGTACTTC,CASSSLAGASYEQYF
TRBV25-1,NA,TRBJ1-2,NA,16,TGTGCCAGCAGTGAAAGATACCCTGGGGCAGGCCGGGGCTACACCTTC,CASSERYPGAGRGYTF
TRBV6-5,NA,TRBJ1-2,few,12,TGTGCCAGCAGGGACGGAAACTATGGCTACACCTTC,CASRDGNYGYTF
TRBV30,NA,TRBJ1-5,NA,14,TGTGCCTGGAGTCAGGACAGACCTCATCAGCCCCAGCATTTT,CAWSQDRPHQPQHF
TRBV12-5,TRBD1,TRBJ1-5,few,14,TGTGCTAGTGGTTCCGGACAGGGGAATCAGCCCCAGCATTTT,CASGSGQGNQPQHF
TRBV2,NA,TRBJ2-5,NA,18,TGTGCCAGCAGTCTCCGCCAGGTGAAGTCTCCGTTAGTAGAGACCCAGTACTTC,CASSLRQVKSPLVETQYF
TRBV7-2,NA,TRBJ2-3,once,12,TGTGCCAGCAGACTCTCCGGCGACACGCAGTATTTT,CASRLSGDTQYF
TRBV2,NA,TRBJ2-5,NA,13,TGTGCCAGCAAGACGGCGGACCAAGAGACCCAGTACTTC,CASKTADQETQYF
TRBV27,TRBD1,TRBJ1-6,NA,16,TGTGCCAGCAGTCCACCCTACAGGGGGCAGGTTTCACCCCTCCACTTT,CASSPPYRGQVSPLHF
TRBV7-2,NA,TRBJ2-1,few,12,TGTGCCAGCAGCCCCAACAGGAATGAGCAGTTCTTC,CASSPNRNEQFF